These T cell receptor beta chains were read from a single sample in a study of T cells after yellow fever vaccination. TCRdb used MiXCR to reprocess the 5' RACE reads, holding one entry per CDR3 protein. Counted here are 450,000 to 650,000 distinct CDR3 sequences, around a fifth occurring once; the ten biggest clones make up around 17%. The sample here was PBMCs, taken 21 days after the first yellow fever vaccination. Receptors originate from a man aged 18-30 years who received the YFV17D yellow fever vaccine. Each CDR3 is given with its conserved first and last residue. D genes are given only for firm matches. The size entry is marked missing in some rows and otherwise reads once, few, many or a size class.

cdr3_nt cdr3_aa clone_size j_call d_call v_call
TGTGCCAGCAGCACCCCGGGACCGCGGCTGGGGAATGAGCAGTTCTTC CASSTPGPRLGNEQFF . TRBJ2-1 . TRBV7-9
TGTGCCAGCAGTTTCCCGGATCAGCCCCAGCATTTT CASSFPDQPQHF few TRBJ1-5 . TRBV6-5
TGCAGTGCCCAGACAGGGATTAACACTGAAGCTTTCTTT CSAQTGINTEAFF few TRBJ1-1 TRBD1 TRBV20-1
TGTGCCAGCAGCGTAGGCTTAGGCGGTTCCGCCTACGAGCAGTACTTC CASSVGLGGSAYEQYF . TRBJ2-7 . TRBV9
TGTGCCAGCAGCGGAGTAGTGGACAGCCCTCCCGATTTT CASSGVVDSPPDF few TRBJ1-1 . TRBV9
TGTGCCAGCAGTCAACAGGGGAAACAAGAGACCCAGTACTTC CASSQQGKQETQYF . TRBJ2-5 TRBD1 TRBV7-2
TGTGCCAGCAGTGAGGTACAGGGAGGGAATTCACCCCTCCACTTT CASSEVQGGNSPLHF . TRBJ1-6 . TRBV6-1
TGTGCCAGCTCACCACTTAGTTGGGGGAGACAGAATACCCCAAGGGCCAATGAGCAGTTCTTC CASSPLSWGRQNTPRANEQFF . TRBJ2-1 . TRBV18
TGTGCCAGCAGTTACTCGATGGCTAGCGGGGAGTGGGAGCAGTACTTC CASSYSMASGEWEQYF . TRBJ2-7 TRBD2 TRBV6-2/TRBV6-3
TGTGCCAGCAGCTTGGGGGGAGTGAACACTGAAGCTTTCTTT CASSLGGVNTEAFF many TRBJ1-1 . TRBV7-9
TGTGCCACCAGTGATTTAACCATCAATGAGCAGTTCTTC CATSDLTINEQFF . TRBJ2-1 . TRBV24-1
TGCGCCAGCAGCCACCTCCGGGGGATTTACAATGAGCAGTTCTTC CASSHLRGIYNEQFF once TRBJ2-1 . TRBV4-1
TGCAGCCTTGAGGGACTCGACACAGATACGCAGTATTTT CSLEGLDTDTQYF many TRBJ2-3 . TRBV29-1
TGCGCCAGCAGCCTCTTTCGCGGGGAGCTGTTTTTT CASSLFRGELFF many TRBJ2-2 . TRBV5-1
TGTGCCAGCAGCCCCCTTGGGGGGAAGGCCGGGGAGCTGTTTTTT CASSPLGGKAGELFF . TRBJ2-2 . TRBV13
TGTGCCAGCAGTGCTACCGGGGCCTACTACGAGCAGTACTTC CASSATGAYYEQYF few TRBJ2-7 . TRBV12-3/TRBV12-4
TGCGCCAGCAGCCCCCTGACAGGGGGGTTGGAGACCCAGTACTTC CASSPLTGGLETQYF many TRBJ2-5 TRBD1 TRBV5-1
TGTGCCAGCAGTTACGACAGGGCAGAGGGAAACACCATATATTTT CASSYDRAEGNTIYF few TRBJ1-3 TRBD1 TRBV6-5
TGTGCCAGCAGTTACCCCTCCCTCCCGGGACAGGGTTACGCCGGGGAGCTGTTTTTT CASSYPSLPGQGYAGELFF . TRBJ2-2 TRBD1 TRBV6-2/TRBV6-3
TGTGCCAGCAGCTTAGAGGCCGTTTTTGATGAAAAACTGTTTTTT CASSLEAVFDEKLFF few TRBJ1-4 . TRBV7-9
TGTGCCAGCACCCTAAGGCCGGCGATAAACACCGGGGAGCTGTTTTTT CASTLRPAINTGELFF . TRBJ2-2 . TRBV6-2/TRBV6-3
TGCAGTGCTAGTCAGGGCAGCTATGGCTACACCTTC CSASQGSYGYTF . TRBJ1-2 . TRBV20-1
TGTGCCAGCAGTTTCGACAGCGGGGGCCGGGAGACCCAGTACTTC CASSFDSGGRETQYF . TRBJ2-5 TRBD2 TRBV6-2/TRBV6-3
TGTGCCAGCAGTTACGACGGTTACAATGAAAAACTGTTTTTT CASSYDGYNEKLFF few TRBJ1-4 . TRBV6-5
TGCGCCAGCAGCCAAGACTCCGAGGGCACCGGGGAGCTGTTTTTT CASSQDSEGTGELFF . TRBJ2-2 . TRBV4-1
TGTGCCAGCAGCTTATGGCTTCTAGCGGGGGGCTTTAGCACAGATACGCAGTATTTT CASSLWLLAGGFSTDTQYF few TRBJ2-3 TRBD2 TRBV11-2
TGTGCCAGCCGATCAAGGGGCGTCCTCTATGGCTACACCTTC CASRSRGVLYGYTF few TRBJ1-2 . TRBV28
TGTGCTAGTGGTCCCTCGGACAGGGGACATAATTCACCCCTCCACTTT CASGPSDRGHNSPLHF . TRBJ1-6 TRBD1 TRBV12-5
TGTGCCAGCAGCGTAGTGGGGTTCGCCGGAACTGAAGCTTTCTTT CASSVVGFAGTEAFF few TRBJ1-1 . TRBV9
TGCGCCAGCAGCCAAGGCAAGCGGGGGGGCACTGAAGCTTTCTTT CASSQGKRGGTEAFF few TRBJ1-1 . TRBV4-1
TGTGCCAGCAGCCGTACAGGGGCGGATCAGCCCCAGCATTTT CASSRTGADQPQHF few TRBJ1-5 TRBD1 TRBV6-1
TGCGCCAGCAGCCAAGATAGCCGTTTCGGGAACACTGAAGCTTTCTTT CASSQDSRFGNTEAFF few TRBJ1-1 . TRBV4-3
TGCGCCAGCGGGCCCATTGGGGACACCGATCAAGAGACCCAGTACTTC CASGPIGDTDQETQYF few TRBJ2-5 . TRBV4-1
TGTGCCAGCAGCGTCGATAGCAACTATGGCTACACCTTC CASSVDSNYGYTF . TRBJ1-2 . TRBV9
TGTGCCAGCAGCTTATCTCGGGGGCAGGACATTCAGTACTTC CASSLSRGQDIQYF . TRBJ2-4 . TRBV7-9
TGTGCCAGCAGGACGATAGAAACGGATACGCAGTATTTT CASRTIETDTQYF . TRBJ2-3 . TRBV19
TGCGCCAGCAGCCCAGGGACTAGCGGCTATGAGCAGTTCTTC CASSPGTSGYEQFF many TRBJ2-1 TRBD2 TRBV5-1
TGTGCCAGCAGTTACTCGGGGGGGTGGCCCTACAATGAGCAGTTCTTC CASSYSGGWPYNEQFF . TRBJ2-1 TRBD2 TRBV6-5
TGTGCCAGCAGCGTGGACAGTAGAAATCAGCCCCAGCATTTT CASSVDSRNQPQHF once TRBJ1-5 . TRBV9
TGTGCCAGCAGCGGCGGACTAGCGGGGGACCTCTACGAGCAGTACTTC CASSGGLAGDLYEQYF . TRBJ2-7 TRBD2 TRBV5-4
TGTGCCAGCAGTATAACAGGGGTGAACACCGGGGAGCTGTTTTTT CASSITGVNTGELFF . TRBJ2-2 TRBD1 TRBV12-3/TRBV12-4
TGTGCCAGCAGCTTAGAGCCAGGAGGACTGGGAGAGACCCAGTACTTC CASSLEPGGLGETQYF . TRBJ2-5 . TRBV7-8
TGTGCCAGCAGGCCCCTGGGACAAGAAGAGACCCAGTACTTC CASRPLGQEETQYF few TRBJ2-5 . TRBV27